The clone carrying this TCR beta chain was seen just once. Its specificity is unknown. Repertoires were generated with immunoSEQ multiplex PCR, while TCRdb's copy carries only in-frame clones and drops some. The sample holds 75,000 to 100,000 clones, around 90% seen once. The data belong to a study of T cell responses to AZD1222 COVID-19 vaccine. Regarding the study as a whole: AZD1222 recipients seropositive at baseline numbered only 5 to 7. It was only after the peak T cell response that any repertoires were sampled.

Germline loops: CDR1 LGHDT, CDR2 YNNKEL (reference sequence). Trimming removed 4 bases from V and 6 bases from J; junction bases left unmatched: 2. The CDR3 sequence is 14 residues long. J is TRBJ2-1 and V is TRBV3-1 (or the pseudogene TRBV3-2), with 11 positions matching TRBD2. The material sequenced was peripheral blood, taken on day 0 of AZD1222 vaccination. The source of this sequence is an adult in good health. CDR3 region: CASSLAGGPNEQFF. CDR3 nucleotides: TGTGCCAGCAGCCTAGCGGGAGGGCCCAATGAGCAGTTCTTC.